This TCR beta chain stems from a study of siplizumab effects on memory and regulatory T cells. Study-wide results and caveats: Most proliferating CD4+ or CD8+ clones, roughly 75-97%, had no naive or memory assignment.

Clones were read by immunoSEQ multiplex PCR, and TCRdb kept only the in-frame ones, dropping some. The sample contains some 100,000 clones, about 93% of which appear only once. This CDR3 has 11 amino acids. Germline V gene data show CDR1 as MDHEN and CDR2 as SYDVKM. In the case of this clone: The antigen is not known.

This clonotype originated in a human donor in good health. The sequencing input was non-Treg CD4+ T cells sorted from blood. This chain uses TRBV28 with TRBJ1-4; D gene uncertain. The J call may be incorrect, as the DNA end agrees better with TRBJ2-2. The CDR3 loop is CASSLGRELFF. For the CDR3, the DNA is TGTGCCAGCAGTTTGGGTAGGGAGCTGTTTTTT.